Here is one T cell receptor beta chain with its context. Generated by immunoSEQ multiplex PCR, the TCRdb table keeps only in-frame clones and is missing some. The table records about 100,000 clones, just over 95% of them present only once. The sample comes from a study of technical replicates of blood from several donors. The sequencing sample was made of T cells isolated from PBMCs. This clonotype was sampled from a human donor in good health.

This CDR3 is CASSWETGYEQYF. CDR3 DNA sequence: TGCGCCAGCAGCTGGGAGACAGGGTACGAGCAGTACTTC. J is TRBJ2-7 and V is TRBV5-1; 7 bases map to TRBD1. Germline CDR1 reads SGHRS; CDR2 reads YFSETQ. This CDR3 spans 13 amino acids. V shed 3 bases and J 4 bases; nucleotides not matched to a gene: 4.